The clone carrying this T cell receptor (beta chain) was found a few times. Its antigen is currently unknown. These data are taken from a study of vaccination effects on CD4 cells after COVID-19. Some clones are missing from TCRdb's copy, which holds only in-frame ones; the method was immunoSEQ multiplex PCR. The table includes tens of thousands of clones, roughly 76% detected once. This CDR3 region has 15 residues. CDR1 and CDR2 from the germline V gene are MNHEY and SVGAGI. V dropped 2 bases and J dropped 7; count of bases not matched to a gene: 8. Viral peptide pool expansion of antigen-specific CD4+ T cells preceded sequencing in the ViraFEST assay. Culturing for approximately 10 days preceded CD4+ T cell isolation. Neither prior SARS-CoV-2 infection nor positive nucleocapsid antibodies were present in the vaccine recipients.

The sequenced sample was CD4+ T cells from PBMCs cultured with SARS-CoV-2 spike peptides, obtained before COVID-19 vaccination. The chain links TRBV6-5 to TRBJ2-1, with 7 bases matching TRBD2. The sequence came from a human donor who received a COVID-19 vaccine. CDR3 sequence (DNA): TGTGCCAGCAGTTACACCGGGACTACCGTAAATGAGCAGTTCTTC. The encoded protein is CASSYTGTTVNEQFF.